The source of this T cell receptor beta chain is a study of metastatic and nonmetastatic thyroid tumors (dated by TCRdb to 2020 to 2021). Broadly, across the study: Repertoires from peripheral blood and from tumor or nodule tissue samples of malignant and benign thyroid patients were compared.

A word on this clone: Its specific antigen is unknown. Base qualities are not at hand, and no much larger clone is one base apart.

None of the patients had been given any treatment before thyroid surgery. Using T-cell receptor beta sequencing, the researchers looked back retrospectively at clinical samples from patients, gathered between about 2012 and 2019. Overall results and qualifications from the work: In both blood and tumor samples, malignant tumors were reported to have significantly higher TCR beta diversity than benign nodules.

The method was PCR. Sequencing relied on an Illumina HiSeq 4000. High-throughput sequencing was used to profile the CDR3 region of the TCR beta-chain in every patient. Processing in the source paper ran as follows. A classifier to discriminate distant-metastatic papillary thyroid cancer patients was built from CDR3 differences across clinicopathological groups. The Shannon index was used to measure repertoire diversity, and the Morisita-Horn index was used to measure how similar tumor and blood repertoires were. Through fastp at Q25 and MiXCR, TCRdb rebuilt clones from the public reads, retaining in-frame beta chains. The V and J calls come from TCRdb's annotation, not from the publication. Here the sample has about 22,000 clones; about 23% occur a single time. The ten largest clones capture about two thirds of the sample. V was cut back by 5 bases and J by 2 bases, leaving a gap of 10 bases between them. From cysteine to phenylalanine, the CDR3 is 14 amino acids long. CDR3 DNA only is kept here, 42 bases in frame from base 1.

The rearranged segments are TRBV12-3 or TRBV12-4 and TRBJ1-5, with the identity of the D gene unclear. The receptor's source is a male donor with papillary thyroid cancer or a benign thyroid nodule (not recorded which). Some clones in this sample may be carry-over from other donors' samples. Input material: blood. The DNA sequence reads TGTGCCAGCAGTCCTCAGCGTGGCAATCAGCCCCAGCATTTT. It translates as CASSPQRGNQPQHF.